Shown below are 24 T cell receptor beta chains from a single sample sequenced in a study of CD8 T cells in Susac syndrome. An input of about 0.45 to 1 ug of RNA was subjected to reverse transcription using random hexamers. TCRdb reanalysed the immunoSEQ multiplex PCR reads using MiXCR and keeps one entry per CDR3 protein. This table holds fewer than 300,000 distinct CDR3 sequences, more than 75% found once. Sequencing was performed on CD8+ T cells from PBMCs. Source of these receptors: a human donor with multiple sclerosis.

The CDR3 DNA reads as TGTGCCAGCAACCTAGGGACGGAGAACACCGGGGAGCTGTTTTTT. Protein product: CASNLGTENTGELFF. This chain connects TRBV25-1 to TRBJ2-2; D assignment may be TRBD1 or TRBD2 (5 bases each). The CDR3 loop spans 15 amino acids. V was clipped by 7 bases and J by 1 base, with 13 bases between them. Germline CDR1 MGHDK, CDR2 SYGVNS. Full variable domain (missing parts from reference TRBV25-1 and TRBJ2-2): EADIYQTPRYLVIGTGKKITLECSQTMGHDKMYWYQQDPGMELHLIHYSYGVNSTEKGDLSSESTVSRIRTEHFPLTLESARPSHTSQYLCASNLGTENTGELFFGEGSRLTVL.

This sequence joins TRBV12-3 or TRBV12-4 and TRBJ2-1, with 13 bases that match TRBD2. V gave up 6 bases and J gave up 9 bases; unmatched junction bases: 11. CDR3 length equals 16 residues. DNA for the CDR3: TGTGCCAGCAGCTCAGGACTAGCGGGAGTTTATATTGAGCAGTTCTTC. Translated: CASSSGLAGVYIEQFF.

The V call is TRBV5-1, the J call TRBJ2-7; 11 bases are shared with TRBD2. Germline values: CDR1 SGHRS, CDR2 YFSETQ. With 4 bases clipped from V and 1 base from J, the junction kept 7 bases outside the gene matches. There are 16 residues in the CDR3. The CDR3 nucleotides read TGCGCCAGCAGCCATTCCGGGACTAGCGGTTCCTACGAGCAGTACTTC. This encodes CASSHSGTSGSYEQYF. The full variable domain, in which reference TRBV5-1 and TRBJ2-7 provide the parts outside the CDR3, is KAGVTQTPRYLIKTRGQQVTLSCSPISGHRSVSWYQQTPGQGLQFLFEYFSETQRNKGNFPGRFSGRQFSNSRSEMNVSTLELGDSALYLCASSHSGTSGSYEQYFGPGTRLTVT.

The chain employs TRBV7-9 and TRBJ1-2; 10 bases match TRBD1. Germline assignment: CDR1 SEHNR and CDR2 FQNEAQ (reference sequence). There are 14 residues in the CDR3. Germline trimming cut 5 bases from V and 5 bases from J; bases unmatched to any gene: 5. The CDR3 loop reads CASSTPGQGYGYTF. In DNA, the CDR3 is TGTGCCAGCAGCACGCCGGGACAGGGGTATGGCTACACCTTC.

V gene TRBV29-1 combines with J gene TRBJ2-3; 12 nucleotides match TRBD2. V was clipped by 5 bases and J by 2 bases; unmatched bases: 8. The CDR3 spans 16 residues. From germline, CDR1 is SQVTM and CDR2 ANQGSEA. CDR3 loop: CSVPGLAGTYTDTQYF. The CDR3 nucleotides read TGCAGCGTTCCCGGACTAGCGGGGACGTACACAGATACGCAGTATTTT.

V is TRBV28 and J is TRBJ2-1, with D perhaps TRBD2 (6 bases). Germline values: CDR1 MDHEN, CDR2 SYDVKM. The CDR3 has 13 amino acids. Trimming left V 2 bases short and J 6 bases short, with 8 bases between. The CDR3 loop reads CASSLVAVNEQFF. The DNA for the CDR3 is TGTGCCAGCAGTTTAGTAGCGGTCAATGAGCAGTTCTTC.

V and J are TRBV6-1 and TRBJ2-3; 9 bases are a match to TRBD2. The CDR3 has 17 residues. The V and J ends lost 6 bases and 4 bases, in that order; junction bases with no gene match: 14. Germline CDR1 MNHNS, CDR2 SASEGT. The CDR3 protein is CASSTTLSGGPPDTQYF. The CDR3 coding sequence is TGTGCCAGCAGCACAACCCTCAGCGGGGGGCCCCCAGATACGCAGTATTTT.

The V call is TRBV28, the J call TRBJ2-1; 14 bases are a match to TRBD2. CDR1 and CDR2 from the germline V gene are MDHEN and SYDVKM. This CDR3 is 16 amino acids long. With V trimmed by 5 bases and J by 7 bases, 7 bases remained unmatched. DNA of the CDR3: TGTGCCAGCAGTCCGACTAGCGGGAGGGTGAGGAATGAGCAGTTCTTC. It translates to CASSPTSGRVRNEQFF.

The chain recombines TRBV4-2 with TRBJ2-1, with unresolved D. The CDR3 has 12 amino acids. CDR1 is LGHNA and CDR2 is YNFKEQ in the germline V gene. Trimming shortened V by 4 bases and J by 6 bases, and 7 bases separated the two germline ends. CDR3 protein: CASSPFSNEQFF. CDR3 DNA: TGTGCCAGCAGCCCCTTTTCCAATGAGCAGTTCTTC.

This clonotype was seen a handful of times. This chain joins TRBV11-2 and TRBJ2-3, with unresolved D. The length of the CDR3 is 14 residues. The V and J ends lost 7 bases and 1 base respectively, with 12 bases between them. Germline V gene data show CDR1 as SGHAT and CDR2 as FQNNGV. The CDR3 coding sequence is TGTGCCAGCACCCCGCAAGGGCGCACAGATACGCAGTATTTT. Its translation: CASTPQGRTDTQYF.

The CDR3 nucleotides are TGTGCCAGCAGCGTAGTCGGGGAGGGGATATACAATGAGCAGTTCTTC. Encoded protein: CASSVVGEGIYNEQFF. The chain is built from TRBV9 and TRBJ2-1, with 7 bases that match TRBD2. The V and J ends lost 0 bases and 4 bases, in that order; junction bases with no gene match: 7. CDR3 length equals 16 residues. Germline V gives CDR1 SGDLS, CDR2 YYNGEE.

CDR3 sequence (DNA): TGTGCCAGCGGACCCGGGGCGGCTAATCAGCCCCAGCATTTT. It specifies CASGPGAANQPQHF. The rearrangement uses TRBV9 and TRBJ1-5; TRBD1 is a possible D gene (5 bases). The germline gives CDR1 SGDLS, CDR2 YYNGEE. Trimming stripped 7 bases from V and 4 bases from J, with 15 bases between. This CDR3 region has 14 residues. The whole variable domain, remainder taken from reference TRBV9 and TRBJ1-5, is DSGVTQTPKHLITATGQRVTLRCSPRSGDLSVYWYQQSLDQGLQFLIQYYNGEERAKGNILERFSAQQFPDLHSELNLSSLELGDSALYFCASGPGAANQPQHFGDGTRLSIL.

This CDR3 reads CASSSDESANEQFF. The CDR3 DNA is TGTGCCAGCAGTTCGGACGAATCTGCGAATGAGCAGTTCTTC. The chain uses TRBV9 and TRBJ2-1; D is unresolved. The germline CDR1 and CDR2 sequences are SGDLS and YYNGEE. This CDR3 has 14 amino acids. Trimming cost V 5 bases and J 7 bases, with 16 bases left between them.

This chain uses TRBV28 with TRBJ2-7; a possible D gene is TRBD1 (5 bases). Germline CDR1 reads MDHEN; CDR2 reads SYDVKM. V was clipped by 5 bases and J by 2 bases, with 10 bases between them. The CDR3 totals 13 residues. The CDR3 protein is CASSPKGPYEQYF. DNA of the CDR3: TGTGCCAGCAGTCCTAAGGGGCCCTACGAGCAGTACTTC.

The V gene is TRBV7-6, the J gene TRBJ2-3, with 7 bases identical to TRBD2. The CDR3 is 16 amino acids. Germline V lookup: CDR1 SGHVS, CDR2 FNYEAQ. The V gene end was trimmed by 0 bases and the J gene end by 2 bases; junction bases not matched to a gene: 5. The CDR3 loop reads CASSLAAAGATDTQYF. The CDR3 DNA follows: TGTGCCAGCAGCTTAGCAGCCGCGGGAGCCACAGATACGCAGTATTTT. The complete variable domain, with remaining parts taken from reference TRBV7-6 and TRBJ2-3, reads GAGVSQSPRYKVTKRGQDVALRCDPISGHVSLYWYRQALGQGPEFLTYFNYEAQQDKSGLPNDRFSAERPEGSISTLTIQRTEQRDSAMYRCASSLAAAGATDTQYFGPGTRLTVL.

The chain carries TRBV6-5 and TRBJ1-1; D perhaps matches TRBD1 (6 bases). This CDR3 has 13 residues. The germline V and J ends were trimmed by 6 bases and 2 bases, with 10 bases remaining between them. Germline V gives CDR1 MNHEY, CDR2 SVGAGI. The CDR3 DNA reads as TGTGCCAGCAGCCCAGGGGACAACACTGAAGCTTTCTTT. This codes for CASSPGDNTEAFF.

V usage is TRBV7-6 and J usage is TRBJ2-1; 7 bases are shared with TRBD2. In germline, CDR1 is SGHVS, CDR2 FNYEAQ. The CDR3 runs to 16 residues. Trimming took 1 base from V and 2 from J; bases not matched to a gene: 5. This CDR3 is CASSLEASGTYNEQFF. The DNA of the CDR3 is TGTGCCAGCAGCTTAGAGGCTAGCGGCACCTACAATGAGCAGTTCTTC.

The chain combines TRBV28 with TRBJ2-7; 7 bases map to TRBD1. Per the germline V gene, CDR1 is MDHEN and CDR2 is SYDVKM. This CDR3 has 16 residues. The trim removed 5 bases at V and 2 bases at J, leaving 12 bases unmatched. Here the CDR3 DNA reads TGTGCCAGCAGTCACCAACAGGGGTCGTTTGCCTACGAGCAGTACTTC. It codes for CASSHQQGSFAYEQYF.

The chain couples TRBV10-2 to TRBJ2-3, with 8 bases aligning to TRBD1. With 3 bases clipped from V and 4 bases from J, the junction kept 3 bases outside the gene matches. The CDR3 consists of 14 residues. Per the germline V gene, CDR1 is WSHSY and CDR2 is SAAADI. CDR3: CASSEPTGADTQYF. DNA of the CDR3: TGCGCCAGCAGTGAACCGACAGGGGCAGATACGCAGTATTTT.

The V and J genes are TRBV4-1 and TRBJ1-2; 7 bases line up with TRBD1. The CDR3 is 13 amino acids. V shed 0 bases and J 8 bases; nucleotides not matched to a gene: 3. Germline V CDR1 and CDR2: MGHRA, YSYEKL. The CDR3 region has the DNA TGCGCCAGCAGCCAAGATAAAGGGGGCGGCTACACCTTC. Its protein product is CASSQDKGGGYTF.

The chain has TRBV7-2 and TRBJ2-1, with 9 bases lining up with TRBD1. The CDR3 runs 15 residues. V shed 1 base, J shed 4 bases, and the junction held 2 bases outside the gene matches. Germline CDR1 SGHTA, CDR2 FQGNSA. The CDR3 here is CASSLETGGYNEQFF. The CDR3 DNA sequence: TGTGCCAGCAGCTTAGAGACAGGGGGATACAATGAGCAGTTCTTC. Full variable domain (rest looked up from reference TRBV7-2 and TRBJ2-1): GAGVSQSPSNKVTEKGKDVELRCDPISGHTALYWYRQSLGQGLEFLIYFQGNSAPDKSGLPSDRFSAERTGGSVSTLTIQRTQQEDSAVYLCASSLETGGYNEQFFGPGTRLTVL.

CDR3 DNA: TGTGCCAGCAGATTTTTCCCGGGACAGGGTTCGGGTCCGAACACCGGGGAGCTGTTTTTT. Amino acid sequence: CASRFFPGQGSGPNTGELFF. V and J are TRBV6-1 and TRBJ2-2; 9 bases align to TRBD1. Trimming at V came to 6 bases and at J to 0 bases, leaving 17 bases not matched to a gene. CDR3 size: 20 residues. The germline gives CDR1 MNHNS, CDR2 SASEGT.

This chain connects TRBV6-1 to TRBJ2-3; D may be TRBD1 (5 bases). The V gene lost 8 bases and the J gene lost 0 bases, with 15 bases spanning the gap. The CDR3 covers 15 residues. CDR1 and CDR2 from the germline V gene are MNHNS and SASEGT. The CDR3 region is CASPDRILSTDTQYF. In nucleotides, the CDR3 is TGTGCCAGCCCTGACAGAATATTAAGCACAGATACGCAGTATTTT.

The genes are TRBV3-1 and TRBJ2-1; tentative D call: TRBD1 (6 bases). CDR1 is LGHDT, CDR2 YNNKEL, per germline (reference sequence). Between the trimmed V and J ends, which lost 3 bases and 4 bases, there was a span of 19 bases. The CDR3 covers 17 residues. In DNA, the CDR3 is TGTGCCAGCAGCCACCGATTTCAGGGGCCTGCTTACAATGAGCAGTTCTTC. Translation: CASSHRFQGPAYNEQFF.